The clone carrying this T cell receptor beta chain occurred a few times. The sample belongs to a study of shared clonotypes between healthy human individuals. Only in-frame clones appear in the TCRdb table, and some are missing; sequencing was by immunoSEQ multiplex PCR. The sample has some 480,000 clones, approximately 79% seen once. From germline, CDR1 is DFQATT and CDR2 SNEGSKA (reference sequence). The CDR3 consists of 11 residues. Trimming left V 6 bases short and J 5 bases short, with 8 bases between. The chain recombines TRBV20-1 with TRBJ2-1; no clear D. Input material: PBMCs. The TCR originated in a woman aged 40 to 50 in good health. Some clones in this sample may be carry-over from other donors' samples. CDR3 loop: CSAPTHNEQFF. CDR3 coding DNA: TGCAGTGCCCCGACCCACAATGAGCAGTTCTTC.